This is a list of T cell receptor beta chains from one sample in a study of T cells in Graves' hyperthyroidism and ophthalmopathy. TCRdb re-analysed the multiplex PCR reads in MiXCR, keeping a single row per CDR3 protein. The sample consists of approximately 620,000 distinct CDR3 sequences, about 16% of them appearing once. The sequencing sample was made of blood. The receptors come from a woman between 35 and 50 years old with Graves' ophthalmopathy. The CDR3 runs from the conserved cysteine through the conserved F or W. D genes are given only for firm matches. The size field is filled for only some rows; it gives once, few, many or a size class.

clone size	V gene	D gene	J gene	CDR3 protein	CDR3 DNA
many	TRBV7-8	TRBD1	TRBJ2-5	CASSLGRQGAAQETQYF	TGTGCCAGCAGCTTAGGAAGGCAGGGGGCGGCCCAAGAGACCCAGTACTTC
many	TRBV12-3/TRBV12-4	.	TRBJ2-2	CASRPNSFMNTGELFF	TGTGCCAGCAGGCCAAATAGTTTCATGAACACCGGGGAGCTGTTTTTT
many	TRBV29-1	.	TRBJ1-1	CSVGRVSELEAFF	TGCAGCGTTGGCCGAGTCTCTGAACTTGAAGCTTTCTTT
many	TRBV28	.	TRBJ2-5	CASSLLGGSDQETRYF	TGTGCCAGCAGTTTATTAGGAGGGAGTGATCAAGAGACCCGGTACTTC
few	TRBV6-5	.	TRBJ2-1	CASSYSNEVGGAGIEQFF	TGTGCCAGCAGTTACTCGAATGAAGTTGGGGGGGCGGGGATTGAGCAGTTCTTC
.	TRBV5-1	.	TRBJ2-7	CASRNPDRQQYF	TGCGCCAGCAGAAACCCCGACCGTCAGCAGTACTTC
many	TRBV5-1	.	TRBJ2-1	CASSLVRFSYNEQFF	TGCGCCAGCAGCTTGGTTCGGTTCTCATACAATGAGCAGTTCTTC
.	TRBV7-2	.	TRBJ2-7	CASSLANEQYF	TGTGCCAGCAGCTTAGCAAACGAGCAGTACTTC
few	TRBV6-1	TRBD1	TRBJ2-2	CASSWGQGGLNTGELFF	TGTGCCAGCAGTTGGGGACAGGGGGGCTTGAACACCGGGGAGCTGTTTTTT
few	TRBV19	.	TRBJ1-1	CASSMRPNTEAFF	TGTGCCAGTAGTATGCGGCCGAACACTGAAGCTTTCTTT
many	TRBV30	.	TRBJ1-2	CAWSAGGGYGYTF	TGTGCCTGGAGCGCTGGAGGGGGGTATGGCTACACCTTC
.	TRBV10-2	TRBD2	TRBJ2-1	CASVRLAGGVSSYNEQFF	TGCGCCAGCGTTAGACTAGCGGGAGGGGTAAGCTCCTACAATGAGCAGTTCTTC
many	TRBV12-3/TRBV12-4	.	TRBJ1-5	CASRRTDYSNQPQHF	TGTGCCAGCAGACGGACAGATTATAGCAATCAGCCCCAGCATTTT
.	TRBV5-1	.	TRBJ1-6	CASSWEGPGISPLHF	TGCGCCAGCAGCTGGGAAGGCCCAGGGATTTCACCCCTCCACTTT
many	TRBV18	.	TRBJ2-1	CASSPPGSGGVYNEQFF	TGTGCCAGCTCACCACCGGGCAGTGGGGGAGTCTACAATGAGCAGTTCTTC
many	TRBV6-1	.	TRBJ1-1	CASSRDGLMNTEAFF	TGTGCCAGCAGTCGGGACGGACTCATGAACACTGAAGCTTTCTTT
.	TRBV10-3	TRBD1	TRBJ2-1	CAIRGTGRSSYNEQFF	TGTGCCATCAGGGGGACAGGGCGTAGCTCCTACAATGAGCAGTTCTTC
.	TRBV7-2	.	TRBJ1-1	CASSGGAVRSNTEAFF	TGTGCCAGCAGCGGGGGGGCAGTCAGGTCGAACACTGAAGCTTTCTTT
.	TRBV28	.	TRBJ1-2	CASSLIAGAYGYTF	TGTGCCAGCAGTTTAATCGCAGGGGCATATGGCTACACCTTC
.	TRBV28	.	TRBJ2-5	CASSFGQGGQKTQYF	TGTGCCAGCAGTTTTGGCCAGGGGGGGCAGAAGACCCAGTACTTC
.	TRBV9	TRBD2	TRBJ2-7	CASSPRSGRAWYEQYF	TGTGCCAGCAGCCCCCGTAGCGGGAGGGCGTGGTACGAGCAGTACTTC
many	TRBV6-2/TRBV6-3	.	TRBJ1-2	CASSLWDGYTF	TGTGCCAGCAGTTTGTGGGATGGCTACACCTTC
few	TRBV3-1	.	TRBJ2-3	CASSPGPKTRQWDTQYF	TGTGCCAGCAGCCCGGGGCCGAAGACGCGCCAATGGGATACGCAGTATTTT
many	TRBV11-2	TRBD2	TRBJ2-7	CASSPTLAGEGEQYF	TGTGCCAGCAGCCCCACACTAGCGGGAGAGGGTGAGCAGTACTTC
many	TRBV6-1	TRBD2	TRBJ2-3	CASSRGLAGPTDTQYF	TGTGCCAGCAGTAGGGGACTAGCGGGACCCACAGATACGCAGTATTTT
few	TRBV27	.	TRBJ1-1	CASSHTRGAEAFF	TGTGCCAGCAGTCACACGAGGGGGGCTGAAGCTTTCTTT
.	TRBV20-1	TRBD2	TRBJ2-7	CSARAGTSGYERYF	TGCAGTGCTAGAGCCGGGACTAGCGGCTACGAGCGGTACTTC
few	TRBV6-5	.	TRBJ1-4	CASSSATEADEKLFF	TGTGCCAGCAGTTCCGCGACAGAGGCGGATGAAAAACTGTTTTTT
many	TRBV2	.	TRBJ2-1	CASKHYNEQFF	TGTGCCAGCAAGCATTACAATGAGCAGTTCTTC
many	TRBV2	TRBD2	TRBJ2-7	CASSETSVSYEQYF	TGTGCCAGCAGTGAAACTAGCGTGTCCTACGAGCAGTACTTC
.	TRBV9	TRBD2	TRBJ2-1	CASSEGLAGGYNEQFF	TGTGCCAGCAGCGAGGGACTAGCGGGGGGGTACAATGAGCAGTTCTTC
.	TRBV6-1	TRBD1	TRBJ1-3	CASREDRGSGNTIYF	TGTGCCAGCAGAGAAGACAGGGGCTCTGGAAACACCATATATTTT
few	TRBV6-1	TRBD1	TRBJ1-2	CASRPVQGSYGYTF	TGTGCCAGCAGACCCGTACAGGGGTCCTATGGCTACACCTTC
.	TRBV29-1	.	TRBJ2-1	CSVAGKHHNEQFF	TGCAGCGTTGCGGGAAAGCACCACAATGAGCAGTTCTTC
.	TRBV18	TRBD1	TRBJ1-6	CASSPGQNNSPLHF	TGTGCCAGCTCACCGGGACAGAATAATTCACCCCTCCACTTT
.	TRBV15	.	TRBJ1-5	CATSRVRGVQRNQPQHF	TGTGCCACCAGCAGAGTCCGGGGAGTCCAAAGGAATCAGCCCCAGCATTTT
few	TRBV30	.	TRBJ2-2	CAWSVRNTGELFF	TGTGCCTGGAGTGTACGGAACACCGGGGAGCTGTTTTTT